This TCR beta chain was identified during a study of blood T cell repertoires in COVID-19. Germline V gives CDR1 SGHTA, CDR2 FQGTGA. The V end was cut by 0 bases, the J end by 4 bases, with 12 bases between. The CDR3 extends over 15 amino acids. Generated by immunoSEQ multiplex PCR, the TCRdb table keeps only in-frame clones and is missing some. This sample has over 60,000 clones; about four fifths occur once, and the top ten carry less than 15%. The TCR comes from a man in his fifties or sixties with COVID-19, enrolled during active disease. V and J are TRBV7-3 and TRBJ2-5; D is unclear. Sequencing used peripheral blood. CDR3 region: CASSLTADTIETQYF. The CDR3, as DNA: TGTGCCAGCAGCTTAACCGCGGATACCATAGAGACCCAGTACTTC.